The rows below give T cell receptor beta chains drawn from one sample of a study of CD8+CD57+ T cells in acquired aplastic anemia. MiXCR, run by TCRdb on the reads, gives a single entry per CDR3 protein. Of 100,000 to 150,000 distinct CDR3 sequences listed, approximately 41% are singletons. The sample consisted of sorted CD4+, CD8+, or CD8+CD57+ T cells (not recorded which) from PBMCs. All receptors derive from a human donor with aplastic anemia. The CDR3 runs from the conserved cysteine through the conserved F or W. The order of the fields is D gene, J gene, clone size, V gene, CDR3 DNA, CDR3 protein. The D gene is left open where the match is weak. Clone sizes are given selectively: once, few, many, or a class where the clone is expanded.

TRBD2,TRBJ2-3,many,TRBV7-2,TGTGCCAGCAGCTTGGGTCTAGCGGGTCGGGATACGCAGTATTTT,CASSLGLAGRDTQYF
NA,TRBJ2-1,NA,TRBV5-1,TGCTCCAGCAGCTCGGACAGAACAATTCTTTACAATGAGCAGTTCTTC,CSSSSDRTILYNEQFF
NA,TRBJ1-1,NA,TRBV7-9,TGTGCTAGCAGCTTAGGAGAAAGGACTGAAGCTTTCTTT,CASSLGERTEAFF
NA,TRBJ1-5,few,TRBV6-2/TRBV6-3,TGTGCCAGCAGGGAACCCTCGGCGGGCAATCAGCCCCAGCATTTT,CASREPSAGNQPQHF
NA,TRBJ2-7,many,TRBV5-6,TGTGCCAGCAGCCGCGACCCATTCCGCAGCAATTACGAGCAGTACTTC,CASSRDPFRSNYEQYF
NA,TRBJ1-1,NA,TRBV15,TGTGCCACCAGCAGAGCAACAGGTAACACTGAAGCTTTCTTT,CATSRATGNTEAFF
NA,TRBJ2-1,many,TRBV4-1,TGCGCCAGCAGCCAAGGGGAGTCCCCCTACAATGAGCAGTTCTTC,CASSQGESPYNEQFF
NA,TRBJ1-1,NA,TRBV29-1,TGCAGCGTTGAAGGGGGTACAGGGAGTTACACTGAAGCTTTCTTT,CSVEGGTGSYTEAFF
NA,TRBJ2-3,NA,TRBV7-8,TGTGCCAGCAGCTTACCCGGGACCGCGAGCACAGATACGCAGTATTTT,CASSLPGTASTDTQYF
NA,TRBJ1-6,few,TRBV20-1,TGCAGTGCTCACATCCGGAACCCCCATTCACCCCTCCACTTT,CSAHIRNPHSPLHF
NA,TRBJ2-5,NA,TRBV15,TGTGCCACCAGCAGCTTCTTGGGGATCCAAGAGACCCAGTACTTC,CATSSFLGIQETQYF
NA,TRBJ1-6,NA,TRBV27,TGTGCCAGCGGTCTAAGGGGTAAAGGCTCCTATAATTCACCCCTCCACTTT,CASGLRGKGSYNSPLHF
TRBD1,TRBJ1-2,many,TRBV7-9,TGTGCCAGCAGCTCCCAGGGGGCGAATGACTATGGCTACACCTTC,CASSSQGANDYGYTF
NA,TRBJ2-7,NA,TRBV6-5,TGTGCCAGCAGTTACTCGGTGGGGGACGAGCAGTACTTC,CASSYSVGDEQYF
NA,TRBJ1-1,NA,TRBV6-5,TGTGCCAGCAGTTACTCGGGCAGGGAAAGCACTGAAGCTTTCTTT,CASSYSGRESTEAFF
TRBD2,TRBJ2-7,NA,TRBV7-6,TGTGCCAGCAGCTTCCGGGGGGAGAACGAGCAGTACTTC,CASSFRGENEQYF
TRBD1,TRBJ1-1,NA,TRBV29-1,TGCAGCGTTGCGACAGGGGAAGCTTTCTTT,CSVATGEAFF
TRBD1,TRBJ1-5,NA,TRBV10-2,TGCGCCAGCAACCAGGGGGGCTCCAATCAGCCCCAGCATTTT,CASNQGGSNQPQHF
NA,TRBJ1-5,many,TRBV6-2/TRBV6-3,TGTGCCAGCAGTTACCACCCTGGGCCCCAGCATTTT,CASSYHPGPQHF